One sample yielded the 10 T cell receptor beta chains listed below, sequenced in a study of cytomegalovirus exposure and HLA in healthy donors. PCR was performed using 60 Vbeta and 13 Jbeta primers. The assay was immunoSEQ multiplex PCR, and TCRdb's table has in-frame clones only and misses some. The repertoire holds about 200,000 clones, with about four fifths as singletons. The sequencing sample was made of PBMCs. The receptors stem from a male donor in good health and CMV-seropositive.

The gene calls are TRBV19 and TRBJ2-6; 10 positions agree with TRBD2. The CDR3 contains 17 residues. In germline, CDR1 is LNHDA, CDR2 SQIVND (reference sequence). Trimming removed 8 bases from V and 2 bases from J; junction bases left unmatched: 9. The CDR3 bases are TGTGCCAGTCAACGAGGGGGACTAGCGACTGGGGCCAACGTCCTGACTTTC. This gives the protein CASQRGGLATGANVLTF.

This chain links TRBV18 with TRBJ2-7; D is uncertain. This CDR3 spans 12 amino acids. CDR1 KGHSH and CDR2 LQKENI come from the germline V gene. The germline V and J ends were trimmed by 5 bases and 0 bases, with 5 bases remaining between them. CDR3 sequence: CASSSNSYEQYF. The CDR3 coding sequence is TGTGCCAGCTCATCTAACTCCTACGAGCAGTACTTC.

The chain combines TRBV5-8 with TRBJ2-7, with TRBD2 as a possible D gene (6 bases). V was pared by 6 bases and J by 2 bases, with 12 bases between. Germline V gene lookup returns CDR1 SGHTS and CDR2 YDEGEE. The CDR3 has 13 amino acids. The DNA for the CDR3 is TGTGCCAGCACCCGGGACTGGACCTACGAGCAGTACTTC. Translating gives CASTRDWTYEQYF.

The chain has TRBV5-1 and TRBJ2-5; D may be TRBD1 (6 bases). The CDR3 spans 16 residues. Trimming stripped 0 bases from V and 2 bases from J, with 14 bases between. Per the germline V gene, CDR1 is SGHRS and CDR2 is YFSETQ. Here the CDR3 DNA reads TGCGCCAGCAGCTTGGGTACACAGGGCACTCAAGAGACCCAGTACTTC. Residues: CASSLGTQGTQETQYF.

The rearrangement uses TRBV19 and TRBJ1-2, with 7 bases fitting TRBD1. The V gene end was trimmed by 1 base and the J gene end by 4 bases; junction bases not matched to a gene: 6. The CDR3 covers 15 residues. Germline V CDR1 and CDR2: LNHDA, SQIVND (reference sequence). CDR3 bases: TGTGCCAGTAGTATAGCTCGGGACAGAGTCTATGGCTACACCTTC. Translating gives CASSIARDRVYGYTF.

The chain recombines TRBV2 with TRBJ2-5, with 13 bases fitting TRBD2. Trimming cost V 6 bases and J 3 bases; bases outside gene matches: 7. The CDR3 is 16 amino acids. CDR1 is SNHLY and CDR2 is FYNNEI in the germline V gene. The CDR3 region is CASSSGLAGREETQYF. CDR3 nucleotides: TGTGCCAGCAGCTCGGGACTAGCGGGGCGGGAAGAGACCCAGTACTTC. Using reference TRBV2 and TRBJ2-5 for the parts outside the CDR3, the full variable domain is EPEVTQTPSHQVTQMGQEVILRCVPISNHLYFYWYRQILGQKVEFLVSFYNNEISEKSEIFDDQFSVERPDGSNFTLKIRSTKLEDSAMYFCASSSGLAGREETQYFGPGTRLLVL.

V usage is TRBV27 and J usage is TRBJ1-3; D is perhaps TRBD1 (6 bases). The V gene's germline CDR1 is MNHEY and CDR2 SMNVEV (reference sequence). Trimming took off 4 bases at V and 8 bases at J, with 12 bases between the two ends. This CDR3 is built from 13 residues. The DNA for the CDR3 is TGTGCCAGCAGTTCTTTAGGGGGTGACACCATATATTTT. As protein: CASSSLGGDTIYF.

The CDR3 sequence: CASSERIGQGASYGYTF. DNA of the CDR3: TGCGCCAGCAGTGAAAGGATAGGACAGGGGGCTAGCTATGGCTACACCTTC. The chain employs TRBV10-1 and TRBJ1-2; TRBD1 matches at 11 bases. Unmatched junction bases numbered 10, after V lost 3 bases and J lost 4 bases. Germline V gene sequence: CDR1 WNHNN, CDR2 SYGVQD (reference sequence). The CDR3 extends over 17 amino acids.

This chain links TRBV6-5 with TRBJ2-7; 8 bases map to TRBD1. The trim removed 2 bases at V and 2 bases at J, leaving 5 bases unmatched. CDR3 length equals 15 residues. Per germline, CDR1 MNHEY and CDR2 SVGAGI. CDR3 amino acids: CASSYQGATTYEQYF. CDR3 bases: TGTGCCAGCAGTTACCAGGGGGCAACAACCTACGAGCAGTACTTC.

The gene calls are TRBV9 and TRBJ2-5, with 12 bases fitting TRBD1. The DNA matches TRBJ2-7 better at its end, which makes the J call doubtful. The CDR3 sequence is 14 residues long. Germline assignment: CDR1 SGDLS and CDR2 YYNGEE. The CDR3: CASSAGTGGIEQYF. The CDR3 nucleotides are TGTGCCAGCAGCGCCGGGACAGGGGGCATCGAGCAGTACTTC.